This TCR beta chain was identified in a study of cytomegalovirus exposure and HLA in healthy donors. The PCR was carried out with 60 Vbeta primers and 13 Jbeta primers. Clones were read by immunoSEQ multiplex PCR, and TCRdb kept only the in-frame ones, dropping some. The sample holds 110,000 to 150,000 clones; less than 10% are singletons and the top ten take roughly 1.9%. Trimming removed 4 bases from V and 6 bases from J; junction bases left unmatched: 5. The CDR3 is 13 amino acids. Germline V gives CDR1 MGHDK, CDR2 SYGVNS. The chain couples TRBV25-1 to TRBJ1-2; TRBD1 agrees at 7 bases. The TCR originated in a man aged 45 to 65 in good health and CMV-seronegative. The sample comprised PBMCs. The CDR3: CASSARQGNGYTF. In DNA, the CDR3 is TGTGCCAGCAGTGCACGACAGGGAAATGGCTACACCTTC.